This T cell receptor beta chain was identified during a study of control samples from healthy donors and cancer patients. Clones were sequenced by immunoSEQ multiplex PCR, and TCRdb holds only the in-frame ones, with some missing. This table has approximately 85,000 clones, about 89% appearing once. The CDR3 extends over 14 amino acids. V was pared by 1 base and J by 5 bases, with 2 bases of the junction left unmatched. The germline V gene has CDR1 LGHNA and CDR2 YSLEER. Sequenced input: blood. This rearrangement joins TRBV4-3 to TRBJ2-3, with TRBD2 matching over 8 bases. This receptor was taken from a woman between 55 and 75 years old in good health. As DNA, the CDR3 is TGCGCCAGCAGCCAAGCGGGAGGGTTAGATACGCAGTATTTT. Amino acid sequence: CASSQAGGLDTQYF.